One sample yielded the 5 T cell receptor beta chains listed below, sequenced in a study of blood T cell repertoires in COVID-19. Only in-frame clones appear in the TCRdb table, and some are missing; sequencing was by immunoSEQ multiplex PCR. Of hundreds of thousands of clones listed, about four fifths are singletons. Sequenced sample: peripheral blood. These TCRs come from a woman aged 50 to 60 with acute or convalescent COVID-19.

This sequence joins TRBV19 and TRBJ1-1; TRBD1 aligns across 8 bases. The CDR3 is 13 residues long. Unmatched junction bases numbered 6, after V lost 5 bases and J lost 7 bases. Germline assignment: CDR1 LNHDA and CDR2 SQIVND (reference sequence). CDR3 amino acids: CASSVTGGGEAFF. The CDR3 region has the DNA TGTGCCAGTAGTGTTACAGGGGGGGGTGAAGCTTTCTTT.

A few counts support this clone. V is TRBV6-5 and J is TRBJ2-7; 7 nucleotides line up with TRBD2. The germline V gene encodes CDR1 MNHEY and CDR2 SVGAGI. The CDR3 has 15 residues. J lost 2 bases, V lost 4 bases, and 8 bases had no gene match. CDR3 sequence reads: CASSWGGSSTYEQYF. Here the CDR3 DNA reads TGTGCCAGCAGTTGGGGGGGGAGCTCCACCTACGAGCAGTACTTC.

V gene TRBV3-1 (or the pseudogene TRBV3-2) combines with J gene TRBJ2-7, with 11 positions matching TRBD2. Germline V gene lookup returns CDR1 LGHDT and CDR2 YNNKEL (reference sequence). This CDR3 comprises 19 residues. V shed 3 bases, J shed 1 base, and the junction held 14 bases outside the gene matches. The CDR3 DNA follows: TGTGCCAGCAGCCAGTACTTGCTTGAGACTAGCGGGGAATCCTACGAGCAGTACTTC. Protein product: CASSQYLLETSGESYEQYF.

A remark on this clone: Other DNA sequences from this sample encode an identical CDR3 as well. V usage is TRBV9 and J usage is TRBJ2-3; 7 positions match TRBD2. The CDR3 loop spans 15 amino acids. V lost 0 bases to trimming and J lost 0 bases; unmatched junction nucleotides: 1. From germline, CDR1 is SGDLS and CDR2 YYNGEE. This chain's CDR3 is CASSVVGGSTDTQYF. Here the CDR3 DNA reads TGTGCCAGCAGCGTAGTGGGGGGGAGCACAGATACGCAGTATTTT.

The CDR3 loop is CASSQVWPSSGSTNEQFF. The DNA for the CDR3 is TGCGCCAGCAGCCAAGTTTGGCCTTCTAGCGGGAGTACGAATGAGCAGTTCTTC. The chain uses TRBV4-1 and TRBJ2-1, with 10 bases aligning to TRBD2. Germline CDR1 is MGHRA and CDR2 is YSYEKL. This CDR3 comprises 18 residues. Trimming took 1 base from V and 7 from J; bases not matched to a gene: 13.